These 16 T cell receptor beta chains were all obtained from the same sample, sequenced in a study of spatial heterogeneity in lung cancer. Time point meaning: sample taken at primary tumor resection. Researchers sequenced whole RNA taken from tumor, nontumor lung or frozen PBMC without sorting. Using its own MiXCR run on the 5' RACE reads, TCRdb lists one record per CDR3 protein. Seen here are approximately 52,000 distinct CDR3 sequences, 5.3% observed once, and the top ten hold over 8.5%. This specimen consisted of PBMCs, obtained at surgery. The origin of the receptors is a male donor with early-stage non-small cell lung cancer.

This clonotype has at least ten counts. The chain employs TRBV28 and TRBJ1-2; D gene uncertain. In germline, CDR1 is MDHEN, CDR2 SYDVKM. V gave up 6 bases and J gave up 4 bases, with 9 bases separating them. This CDR3 contains 12 residues. This chain's CDR3 is CASRSDRYGYTF. The CDR3 DNA follows: TGTGCCAGCAGGTCAGACCGCTATGGCTACACCTTC.

Ten or more counts support this clonotype. V is TRBV12-3 or TRBV12-4 and J is TRBJ2-1; TRBD2 agrees at 11 bases. CDR3 length equals 17 residues. Losses at the gene ends were 5 bases for V and 1 base for J; bases not matched to a gene: 7. CDR3 sequence: CASSPLVAGGSYNEQFF. The CDR3 region has the DNA TGTGCCAGCAGTCCTCTGGTAGCGGGAGGGTCCTACAATGAGCAGTTCTTC.

This clonotype came up many times. This rearrangement joins TRBV28 to TRBJ2-7, with 11 bases that match TRBD1. The CDR3 contains 14 residues. The ends lost 5 bases at V and 5 bases at J; junction bases unmatched: 5. Germline CDR1 MDHEN, CDR2 SYDVKM. CDR3 nucleotides: TGTGCCAGCAGTCCGGGACAGGGGGTCGACGAGCAGTACTTC. This translates into CASSPGQGVDEQYF.

This clonotype was seen repeatedly, ten times or more. This chain uses TRBV28 with TRBJ2-7; D not resolved. The V end was cut by 5 bases, the J end by 1 base, with 6 bases between. The germline gives CDR1 MDHEN, CDR2 SYDVKM. This CDR3 spans 12 amino acids. CDR3 coding DNA: TGTGCCAGCAGTCGACGGTCCTACGAGCAGTACTTC. Protein product: CASSRRSYEQYF.

This clonotype was seen many times. The chain carries TRBV7-2 and TRBJ1-4; D is ambiguous. CDR3 size: 14 residues. Germline CDR1 SGHTA, CDR2 FQGNSA. With 0 bases removed from V and 4 bases from J, the gap between germline ends came to 6 bases. In nucleotides, the CDR3 is TGTGCCAGCAGCTTAGCAGGGCTTAATGAAAAACTGTTTTTT. Amino acids: CASSLAGLNEKLFF. Complete variable domain (other parts from reference TRBV7-2 and TRBJ1-4): GAGVSQSPSNKVTEKGKDVELRCDPISGHTALYWYRQSLGQGLEFLIYFQGNSAPDKSGLPSDRFSAERTGGSVSTLTIQRTQQEDSAVYLCASSLAGLNEKLFFGSGTQLSVL.

This clonotype was recorded many times. This chain connects TRBV7-2 to TRBJ2-1; no clear D gene. This CDR3 is 12 amino acids long. Trimming shortened V by 6 bases and J by 6 bases, and 9 bases separated the two germline ends. CDR1 SGHTA and CDR2 FQGNSA come from the germline V gene. Here the CDR3 reads CASRLIGNEQFF. The CDR3, as DNA: TGTGCCAGCAGGTTAATCGGCAATGAGCAGTTCTTC.

This clonotype was counted ten times or more. The chain is built from TRBV18 and TRBJ2-5, with TRBD1 matching 7 bases. The CDR3 contains 15 residues. J was trimmed by 7 bases and V by 0 bases; bases with no gene match: 8. Germline loops: CDR1 KGHSH, CDR2 LQKENI. CDR3 residues: CASSPPTGSLTTQYF. CDR3 coding DNA: TGTGCCAGCTCACCACCGACAGGGAGCTTGACGACCCAGTACTTC.

This clonotype occurred many times. The V and J genes are TRBV27 and TRBJ2-3, with 8 positions matching TRBD1. Germline V gene data show CDR1 as MNHEY and CDR2 as SMNVEV (reference sequence). The CDR3 length is 14 residues. Germline trimming cut 6 bases from V and 0 bases from J; bases unmatched to any gene: 2. The chain's CDR3 is CASSWDRSTDTQYF. CDR3 DNA sequence: TGTGCCAGCAGCTGGGACAGGAGCACAGATACGCAGTATTTT.

This clonotype was found a few times. In DNA, the CDR3 is TGTGCCACCAGTGGTGGAACAGGGTCCAACGACCTCTCTGGGGCCAACGTCCTGACTTTC. This translates into CATSGGTGSNDLSGANVLTF. The chain employs TRBV24-1 and TRBJ2-6, with D possibly TRBD1 on 6 matching bases. CDR1 KGHDR and CDR2 SFDVKD come from the germline V gene. The germline V and J ends were trimmed by 5 bases and 0 bases, with 22 bases remaining between them. The CDR3 is made up of 20 amino acids.

This clonotype was found many times. V gene TRBV28 combines with J gene TRBJ2-3; D may be TRBD2 (5 bases). The CDR3 runs to 13 residues. With 6 bases removed from V and 3 bases from J, the gap between germline ends came to 10 bases. Germline V gene data show CDR1 as MDHEN and CDR2 as SYDVKM. The CDR3 loop reads CASRRPGTDTQYF. Here the CDR3 DNA reads TGTGCCAGCAGACGCCCGGGGACAGATACGCAGTATTTT.

This clonotype was seen repeatedly, ten times or more. This chain joins TRBV5-1 and TRBJ2-5; TRBD1 is a possible D gene (5 bases). V dropped 4 bases and J dropped 0 bases, with 10 bases sitting between them. CDR3 length equals 14 residues. The germline V gene has CDR1 SGHRS and CDR2 YFSETQ. The chain's CDR3 is CASSLGQDQETQYF. In DNA, the CDR3 is TGCGCCAGCAGCCTAGGACAAGACCAAGAGACCCAGTACTTC.

The sample holds many counts of this clonotype. V usage is TRBV27 and J usage is TRBJ2-3, with D maybe TRBD2 (6 bases). The CDR3 has 16 amino acids. Germline V lookup: CDR1 MNHEY, CDR2 SMNVEV (reference sequence). V shed 1 base and J shed 4 bases, with 15 bases lying between them. The CDR3 loop reads CASSLLSGWGADTQYF. CDR3 DNA: TGTGCCAGCAGTTTATTAAGCGGGTGGGGGGCAGATACGCAGTATTTT.

This clonotype was seen at least ten times. The V call is TRBV5-1, the J call TRBJ2-3; possibly TRBD2 for D (5 bases). V was trimmed by 0 bases and J by 0 bases, leaving 11 bases between them. Germline values: CDR1 SGHRS, CDR2 YFSETQ. The CDR3 is 16 amino acids. The CDR3 nucleotides read TGCGCCAGCAGCTTGGAAGCGGCGACTAGCACAGATACGCAGTATTTT. Amino acid sequence: CASSLEAATSTDTQYF.

Here the CDR3 reads CSAINPSSYNEQFF. CDR3 DNA: TGCAGTGCCATAAACCCGAGCTCCTACAATGAGCAGTTCTTC. V is TRBV20-1 and J is TRBJ2-1; no clear D gene. V lost 6 bases and J lost 0, with 12 bases in between. The V gene's germline CDR1 is DFQATT and CDR2 SNEGSKA (reference sequence). CDR3 length equals 14 residues.

At least ten counts were recorded for this clonotype. The chain combines TRBV4-1 with TRBJ2-2; D gene uncertain. The CDR3 extends over 15 amino acids. Trimming took off 0 bases at V and 4 bases at J, with 9 bases between the two ends. CDR1 is MGHRA, CDR2 YSYEKL, per germline. CDR3 in amino acids: CASSQDFRLTGELFF. The CDR3 DNA reads TGCGCCAGCAGCCAAGATTTTCGACTCACCGGGGAGCTGTTTTTT.

By frequency in the sample, this clonotype is medium-sized. V and J are TRBV29-1 and TRBJ2-7, with 11 bases that match TRBD2. J lost 3 bases, V lost 4 bases, and 14 bases had no gene match. This CDR3 region has 17 residues. Germline V lookup: CDR1 SQVTM, CDR2 ANQGSEA. CDR3 DNA sequence: TGCAGCGTTGCATCACCCGGGACTAGCGGATGGAGCTACGAGCAGTACTTC. Translated, it gives CSVASPGTSGWSYEQYF.